These T cell receptor beta chains were read from a single sample in a study of type 1 and type 2 diabetes patients. TCRdb re-called the multiplex PCR reads with MiXCR, one entry per CDR3 protein. The sample includes 280,000 or so distinct CDR3 sequences, around 47% of them seen just once. Material for sequencing was peripheral blood mononuclear cells (PBMCs). The origin of the receptors is a man between 18 and 35 years old with type 2 diabetes. Both conserved end residues are part of each CDR3. A D gene is named only where the DNA matches it firmly. Size is stated for part of the rows, as once, few or many counts, or as a class when the clone is expanded.

TRBV19,NA,TRBJ2-1,NA,CASSLIGTASYNEQFF,TGTGCCAGTAGCTTAATCGGGACGGCATCCTACAATGAGCAGTTCTTC
TRBV5-1,once,TRBJ2-2,NA,CASSLNEGTGELFF,TGCGCCAGCAGCTTGAACGAGGGGACCGGGGAGCTGTTTTTT
TRBV19,NA,TRBJ2-1,NA,CASSIERPRGQRSNEQFF,TGTGCCAGTAGTATAGAACGGCCGCGGGGACAGCGATCCAATGAGCAGTTCTTC
TRBV4-3,NA,TRBJ1-5,NA,CASSQDRVSNQPQHF,TGCGCCAGCAGCCAAGATAGGGTAAGCAATCAGCCCCAGCATTTT
TRBV15,many,TRBJ2-2,NA,CATSTRGNTGELFF,TGTGCCACCAGCACCAGGGGGAACACCGGGGAGCTGTTTTTT
TRBV29-1,few,TRBJ2-7,TRBD2,CSVGHGGYEQYF,TGCAGCGTTGGGCACGGGGGGTACGAGCAGTACTTC
TRBV27,few,TRBJ2-7,TRBD2,CASSLSGLASTEQYF,TGTGCCAGCAGTTTATCAGGACTAGCTTCAACCGAGCAGTACTTC
TRBV7-8,NA,TRBJ2-5,NA,CASSPRNNQETQYF,TGTGCCAGCTCACCACGGAACAACCAAGAGACCCAGTACTTC
TRBV15,NA,TRBJ2-7,NA,CATSKGSEYEQYF,TGTGCCACCAGCAAGGGCTCAGAGTACGAGCAGTACTTC
TRBV12-3/TRBV12-4,few,TRBJ2-1,TRBD2,CASTKPYRLAGPTSDEQFF,TGTGCCAGCACCAAGCCCTACCGACTAGCGGGGCCCACGTCGGATGAGCAGTTCTTC
TRBV24-1,few,TRBJ2-2,TRBD1,CATSDPRQGDTGELFF,TGTGCCACCAGTGATCCCCGACAGGGAGACACCGGGGAGCTGTTTTTT
TRBV15,few,TRBJ2-3,TRBD1,CATATGSTDTQYF,TGTGCCACCGCGACAGGGAGCACAGATACGCAGTATTTT
TRBV5-1,NA,TRBJ2-5,TRBD2,CASRRSGRGEETQYF,TGCGCCAGCAGGCGGAGCGGGCGGGGGGAAGAGACCCAGTACTTC
TRBV20-1,NA,TRBJ1-2,NA,CSLEDSRYGYTF,TGCAGTCTGGAGGACAGTCGCTATGGCTACACCTTC
TRBV6-6,few,TRBJ2-5,NA,CASSYVGGLETQYF,TGTGCCAGCAGTTATGTAGGCGGCTTGGAGACCCAGTACTTC
TRBV11-2,NA,TRBJ2-1,NA,CASSKANVKVDEQFF,TGTGCCAGTAGCAAGGCTAATGTGAAGGTCGATGAGCAGTTCTTC
TRBV14,NA,TRBJ2-5,NA,CASSPPLVETQYF,TGTGCCAGCAGCCCCCCCCTGGTGGAGACCCAGTACTTC
TRBV7-3,few,TRBJ2-2,TRBD1,CASSAAQGQDTGELFF,TGTGCCAGCAGTGCCGCACAGGGGCAAGACACCGGGGAGCTGTTTTTT
TRBV10-3,many,TRBJ2-5,NA,CAISVTAQETQYF,TGTGCCATCAGTGTTACGGCCCAAGAGACCCAGTACTTC
TRBV4-1,NA,TRBJ1-2,TRBD1,CASSPSGGEGALNGYTF,TGCGCCAGCAGCCCGTCTGGGGGGGAGGGGGCGCTTAATGGCTACACCTTC
TRBV5-5,few,TRBJ2-3,NA,CASRKGGFADTQYF,TGTGCCAGCAGGAAGGGGGGTTTCGCAGATACGCAGTATTTT
TRBV2,few,TRBJ1-1,TRBD1,CASRPGGTEAFF,TGTGCCAGCCGCCCAGGGGGCACTGAAGCTTTCTTT
TRBV2,few,TRBJ2-2,NA,CASSSNEHTLRFPGELFF,TGTGCCAGCAGTAGTAACGAACACACCCTTAGATTTCCCGGGGAGCTGTTTTTT
TRBV2,NA,TRBJ1-5,NA,CASSVLSSNQPQHF,TGTGCCAGCAGTGTACTCAGCAGCAATCAGCCCCAGCATTTT
TRBV7-9,NA,TRBJ1-1,NA,CASSLFARNTEAFF,TGTGCCAGCAGCTTGTTTGCGAGAAACACTGAAGCTTTCTTT
TRBV20-1,few,TRBJ2-3,NA,CSAPTVAITDTQYF,TGCAGTGCTCCGACAGTGGCGATTACAGATACGCAGTATTTT
TRBV7-2,NA,TRBJ2-1,NA,CASSLARDGIYNEQFF,TGTGCCAGCAGCTTGGCCCGGGACGGAATTTACAATGAGCAGTTCTTC